Listed below are T cell receptor beta chains from one sample, sequenced in a study of patients and donors after allogeneic stem cell transplantation. TCRdb re-called the RT-PCR reads with MiXCR, one entry per CDR3 protein. The sample consists of roughly 230,000 distinct CDR3 sequences, around an eighth of them appearing once. The sequenced sample consisted of blood, either unsorted or a sorted T cell fraction (not recorded which). These receptors all come from a human donor who was either an allogeneic HSCT recipient or a stem cell or donor lymphocyte infusion donor (not recorded which). It is not recorded whose cells these are; they may come from a transplant donor. The CDR3 runs from the conserved cysteine through the conserved F or W. Fields, in order: J gene, V gene, clone size, D gene, CDR3 length, CDR3 DNA, CDR3 protein. A D gene is named only where the DNA matches it firmly. Size values are once, few and many counts, or a class for expanded clones, and some rows have none.

j_gene: TRBJ2-3
v_gene: TRBV5-6
abundance: NA
d_gene: TRBD2
len: 14
CDR3nt: TGTGCCAGCAATGTCGGGGGGGCCGGAGGTACGCAGTATTTT
CDR3aa: CASNVGGAGGTQYF

j_gene: TRBJ1-5
v_gene: TRBV3-1
abundance: NA
d_gene: NA
len: 16
CDR3nt: TGTGCCAGCAGCTACGGGGTGCTGAGAGGCCAGCAGCCCCAGCATTTT
CDR3aa: CASSYGVLRGQQPQHF

j_gene: TRBJ2-5
v_gene: TRBV12-3/TRBV12-4
abundance: NA
d_gene: NA
len: 14
CDR3nt: TGTGCCAGCAGTTTTGGCCAGTGGAAAGAGACCCAGTACTTC
CDR3aa: CASSFGQWKETQYF

j_gene: TRBJ2-1
v_gene: TRBV19
abundance: many
d_gene: TRBD1
len: 15
CDR3nt: TGTGCCAGTAGTCTGACAGGGGCAGGTACAAATGAGCAGTTCTTC
CDR3aa: CASSLTGAGTNEQFF

j_gene: TRBJ2-3
v_gene: TRBV20-1
abundance: NA
d_gene: TRBD2
len: 17
CDR3nt: TGCAGTGCTAGAGACAGGCTGGCTAGCGGAGCCACAGATACGCAGTATTTT
CDR3aa: CSARDRLASGATDTQYF

j_gene: TRBJ2-3
v_gene: TRBV20-1
abundance: NA
d_gene: NA
len: 15
CDR3nt: TGCAGTGCTAGTCGCGAGCGGGCCCGCACAGATACGCAGTATTTT
CDR3aa: CSASRERARTDTQYF

j_gene: TRBJ2-3
v_gene: TRBV5-5
abundance: NA
d_gene: NA
len: 14
CDR3nt: TGTGCCAGCAGTTCGAGAATGGGGCCAGATACGCAGTATTTT
CDR3aa: CASSSRMGPDTQYF

j_gene: TRBJ1-6
v_gene: TRBV4-2
abundance: NA
d_gene: TRBD1
len: 16
CDR3nt: TGTGCCAGCAGCCAAGAGCCAGGGGGCATTAATTCACCCCTCCACTTT
CDR3aa: CASSQEPGGINSPLHF

j_gene: TRBJ2-3
v_gene: TRBV6-4
abundance: NA
d_gene: NA
len: 15
CDR3nt: TGTGCCAGCAGTGATGGGGGTCTGCACACAGATACGCAGTATTTT
CDR3aa: CASSDGGLHTDTQYF

j_gene: TRBJ2-5
v_gene: TRBV29-1
abundance: NA
d_gene: TRBD1
len: 14
CDR3nt: TGCAGCGTTGAGTTACCAGGGGGCAGAGAGACCCAGTACTTC
CDR3aa: CSVELPGGRETQYF

j_gene: TRBJ1-1
v_gene: TRBV30
abundance: many
d_gene: NA
len: 13
CDR3nt: TGTGCCTGGAGGCCGGTCCTTAACACTGAAGCTTTCTTT
CDR3aa: CAWRPVLNTEAFF

j_gene: TRBJ2-7
v_gene: TRBV20-1
abundance: medium-sized
d_gene: TRBD1
len: 13
CDR3nt: TGCAGTGCTACCGGGACAGGGGGTATCGAGCAGTACTTC
CDR3aa: CSATGTGGIEQYF

j_gene: TRBJ1-2
v_gene: TRBV12-3/TRBV12-4
abundance: NA
d_gene: TRBD1
len: 13
CDR3nt: TGTGCCAGCAGTCAGGGACAGAAGCATGGCTACACCTTC
CDR3aa: CASSQGQKHGYTF

j_gene: TRBJ2-4
v_gene: TRBV3-1
abundance: NA
d_gene: NA
len: 18
CDR3nt: TGTGCCAGCAGCCAAGCGGGACAAGGCGGAATCGCCAAAAACATTCAGTACTTC
CDR3aa: CASSQAGQGGIAKNIQYF

j_gene: TRBJ2-7
v_gene: TRBV20-1
abundance: many
d_gene: NA
len: 15
CDR3nt: TGCAGTGCTAGAGATCCTAGGAAGGTAGGGCACGAGCAGTACTTC
CDR3aa: CSARDPRKVGHEQYF

j_gene: TRBJ1-2
v_gene: TRBV5-1
abundance: few
d_gene: NA
len: 15
CDR3nt: TGCGCCAGCAGCTTGGTAACCAACTCTAACTATGGCTACACCTTC
CDR3aa: CASSLVTNSNYGYTF

j_gene: TRBJ2-7
v_gene: TRBV7-3
abundance: few
d_gene: TRBD2
len: 15
CDR3nt: TGTGCCAGCAGCCTGGCTAGCGGGGGAGTGTACGAGCAGTACTTC
CDR3aa: CASSLASGGVYEQYF

j_gene: TRBJ1-3
v_gene: TRBV5-1
abundance: few
d_gene: NA
len: 16
CDR3nt: TGCGCCAGCAGCTTAAACGACGTTAGCTCTGGAAACACCATATATTTT
CDR3aa: CASSLNDVSSGNTIYF

j_gene: TRBJ2-3
v_gene: TRBV21-1
abundance: few
d_gene: NA
len: 13
CDR3nt: TGTGCCAGCAGCTTCAGACCTACAGATACGCAGTATTTT
CDR3aa: CASSFRPTDTQYF

j_gene: TRBJ2-7
v_gene: TRBV20-1
abundance: medium-sized
d_gene: TRBD1
len: 13
CDR3nt: TGCAGTGCTACCGGGACAGGGGGCGTCGAGCAGTACTTC
CDR3aa: CSATGTGGVEQYF

j_gene: TRBJ1-5
v_gene: TRBV4-2
abundance: few
d_gene: NA
len: 14
CDR3nt: TGTGCCAGCAGCCAAGTTGCCAGCAATCAGCCCCAGCATTTT
CDR3aa: CASSQVASNQPQHF

j_gene: TRBJ2-3
v_gene: TRBV20-1
abundance: many
d_gene: NA
len: 12
CDR3nt: TGCAGTGCTCCCCCCGATAGAGATACGCAGTATTTT
CDR3aa: CSAPPDRDTQYF

j_gene: TRBJ1-2
v_gene: TRBV19
abundance: few
d_gene: NA
len: 16
CDR3nt: TGTGCCAGTCAACATACCACAACCAGGGGAAGCTATGGCTACACCTTC
CDR3aa: CASQHTTTRGSYGYTF

j_gene: TRBJ1-6
v_gene: TRBV20-1
abundance: once
d_gene: TRBD1
len: 12
CDR3nt: TGCAGTGCTGGGACAGATAATTCACCCCTCCACTTT
CDR3aa: CSAGTDNSPLHF

j_gene: TRBJ2-7
v_gene: TRBV10-3
abundance: NA
d_gene: TRBD1
len: 14
CDR3nt: TGTGCCATCGGGGTGGACAGGGGGCTAGACGAGCAGTACTTC
CDR3aa: CAIGVDRGLDEQYF

j_gene: TRBJ1-5
v_gene: TRBV12-3/TRBV12-4
abundance: many
d_gene: NA
len: 12
CDR3nt: TGTGCCAGCAGGAAAGTGGGTCAGCCCCAGCATTTT
CDR3aa: CASRKVGQPQHF